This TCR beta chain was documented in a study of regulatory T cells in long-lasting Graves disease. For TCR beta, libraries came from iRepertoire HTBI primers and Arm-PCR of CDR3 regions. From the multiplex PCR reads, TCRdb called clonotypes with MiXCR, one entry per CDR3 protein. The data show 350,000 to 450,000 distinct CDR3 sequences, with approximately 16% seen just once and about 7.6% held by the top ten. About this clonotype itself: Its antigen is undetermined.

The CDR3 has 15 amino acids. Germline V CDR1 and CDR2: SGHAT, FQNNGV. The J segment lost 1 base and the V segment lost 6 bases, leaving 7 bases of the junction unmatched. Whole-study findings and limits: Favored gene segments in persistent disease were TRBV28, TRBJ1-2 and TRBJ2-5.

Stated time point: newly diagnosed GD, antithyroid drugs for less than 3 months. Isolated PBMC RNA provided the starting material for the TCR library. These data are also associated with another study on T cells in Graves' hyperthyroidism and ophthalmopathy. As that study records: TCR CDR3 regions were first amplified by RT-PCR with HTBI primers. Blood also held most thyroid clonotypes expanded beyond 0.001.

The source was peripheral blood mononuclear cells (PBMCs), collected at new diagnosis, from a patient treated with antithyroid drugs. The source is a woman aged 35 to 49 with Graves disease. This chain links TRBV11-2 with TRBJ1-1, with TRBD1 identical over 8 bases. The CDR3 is CASRDWTGRNTEAFF. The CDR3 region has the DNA TGTGCCAGCAGGGACTGGACAGGGCGGAACACTGAAGCTTTCTTT.